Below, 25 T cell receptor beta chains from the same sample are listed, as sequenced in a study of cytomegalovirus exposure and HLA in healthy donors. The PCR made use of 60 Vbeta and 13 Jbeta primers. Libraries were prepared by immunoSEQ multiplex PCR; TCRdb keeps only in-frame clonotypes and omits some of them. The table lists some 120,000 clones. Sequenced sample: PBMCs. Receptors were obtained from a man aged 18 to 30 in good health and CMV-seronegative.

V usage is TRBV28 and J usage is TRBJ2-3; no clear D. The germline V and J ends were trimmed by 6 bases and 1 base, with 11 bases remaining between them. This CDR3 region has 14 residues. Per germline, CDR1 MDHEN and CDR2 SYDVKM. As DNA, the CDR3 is TGTGCCAGCAGGTTAGGGCATCGCACAGATACGCAGTATTTT. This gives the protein CASRLGHRTDTQYF.

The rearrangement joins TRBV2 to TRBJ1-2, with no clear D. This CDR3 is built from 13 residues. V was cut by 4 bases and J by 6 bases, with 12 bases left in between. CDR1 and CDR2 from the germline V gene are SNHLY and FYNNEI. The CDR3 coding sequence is TGTGCCAGCAGTGTGGAGGGAATGGATGGCTACACCTTC. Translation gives CASSVEGMDGYTF.

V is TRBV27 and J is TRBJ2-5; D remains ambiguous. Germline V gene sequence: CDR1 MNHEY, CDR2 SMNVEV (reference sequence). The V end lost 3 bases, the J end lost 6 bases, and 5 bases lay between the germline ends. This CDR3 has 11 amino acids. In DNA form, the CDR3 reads TGTGCCAGCAGTTTCAGAAAGACCCAGTACTTC. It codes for CASSFRKTQYF.

As DNA, the CDR3 is TGTGCCAGCAGCAAACAGGGGGGATTGAACACTGAAGCTTTCTTT. Amino acid sequence: CASSKQGGLNTEAFF. The V call is TRBV9, the J call TRBJ1-1; 8 bases map to TRBD1. The germline CDR1 and CDR2 sequences are SGDLS and YYNGEE. The CDR3 length is 15 residues. V shed 4 bases, J shed 0 bases, and the junction held 5 bases outside the gene matches.

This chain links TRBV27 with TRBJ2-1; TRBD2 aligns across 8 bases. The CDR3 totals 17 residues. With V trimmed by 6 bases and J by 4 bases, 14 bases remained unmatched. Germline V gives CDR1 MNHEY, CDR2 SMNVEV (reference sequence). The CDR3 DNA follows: TGTGCCAGCAGAGCAAGGGATATTCGGGAGGGATACAATGAGCAGTTCTTC. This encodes CASRARDIREGYNEQFF.

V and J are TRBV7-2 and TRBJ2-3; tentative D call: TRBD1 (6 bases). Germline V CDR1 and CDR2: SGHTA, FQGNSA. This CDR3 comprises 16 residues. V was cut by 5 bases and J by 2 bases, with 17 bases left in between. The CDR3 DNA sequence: TGTGCCAGCAGCCAGCAGGGGACCCTACCCACAGATACGCAGTATTTT. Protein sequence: CASSQQGTLPTDTQYF.

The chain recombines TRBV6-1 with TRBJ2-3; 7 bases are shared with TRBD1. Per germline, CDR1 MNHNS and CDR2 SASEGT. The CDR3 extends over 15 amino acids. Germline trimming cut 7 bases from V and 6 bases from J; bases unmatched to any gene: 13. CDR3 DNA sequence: TGTGCCAGCATCCTGACAGGGTCGCTTCTGGATACGCAGTATTTT. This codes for CASILTGSLLDTQYF.

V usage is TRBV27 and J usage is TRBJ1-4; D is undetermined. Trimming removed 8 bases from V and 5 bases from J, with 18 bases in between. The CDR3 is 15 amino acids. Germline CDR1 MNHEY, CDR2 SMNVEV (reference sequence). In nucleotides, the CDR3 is TGTGCCAGCGCTAATCTGGGCACGTCAAATGAAAAACTGTTTTTT. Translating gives CASANLGTSNEKLFF.

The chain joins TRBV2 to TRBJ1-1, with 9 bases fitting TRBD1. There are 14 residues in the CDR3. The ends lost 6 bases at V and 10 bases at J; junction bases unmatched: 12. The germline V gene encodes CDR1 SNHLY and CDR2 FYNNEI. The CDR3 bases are TGTGCCAGCAGAGGGACAGGGAATGCCCCAAGAGCTTTCTTT. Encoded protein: CASRGTGNAPRAFF.

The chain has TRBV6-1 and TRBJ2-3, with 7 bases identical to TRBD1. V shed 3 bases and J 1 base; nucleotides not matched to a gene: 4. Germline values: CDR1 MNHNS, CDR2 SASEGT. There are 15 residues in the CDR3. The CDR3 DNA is TGTGCCAGCAGTGACGAGGGGGCCCGCACAGATACGCAGTATTTT. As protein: CASSDEGARTDTQYF.

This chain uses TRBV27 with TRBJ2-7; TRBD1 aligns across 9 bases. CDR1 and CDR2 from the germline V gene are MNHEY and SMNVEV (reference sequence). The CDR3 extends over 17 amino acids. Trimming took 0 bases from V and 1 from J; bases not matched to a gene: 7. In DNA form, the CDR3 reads TGTGCCAGCAGTTTATCGGCGGGACAGGGCACGTCCTACGAGCAGTACTTC. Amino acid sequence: CASSLSAGQGTSYEQYF.

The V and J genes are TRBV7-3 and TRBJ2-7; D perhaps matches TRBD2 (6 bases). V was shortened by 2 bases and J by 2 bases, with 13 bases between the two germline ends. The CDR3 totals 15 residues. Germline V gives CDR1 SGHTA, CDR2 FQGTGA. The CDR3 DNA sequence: TGTGCCAGCAGCTTAGGTGGAGGGACCCCCTACGAGCAGTACTTC. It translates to CASSLGGGTPYEQYF.

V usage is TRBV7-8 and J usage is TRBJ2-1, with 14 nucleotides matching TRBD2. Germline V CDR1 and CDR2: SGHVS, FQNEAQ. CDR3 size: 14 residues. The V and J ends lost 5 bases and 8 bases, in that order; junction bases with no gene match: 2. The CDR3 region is CASSGTSGGHEQFF. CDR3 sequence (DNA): TGTGCCAGCAGCGGGACTAGCGGGGGCCATGAGCAGTTCTTC.

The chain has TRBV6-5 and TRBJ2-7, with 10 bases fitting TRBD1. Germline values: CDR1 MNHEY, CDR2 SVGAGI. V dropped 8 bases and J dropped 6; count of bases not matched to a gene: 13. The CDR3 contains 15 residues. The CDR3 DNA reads TGTGCCAGCCATGGATGGGACAGGGGAGTCGGCGAGCAGTACTTC. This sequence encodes CASHGWDRGVGEQYF.

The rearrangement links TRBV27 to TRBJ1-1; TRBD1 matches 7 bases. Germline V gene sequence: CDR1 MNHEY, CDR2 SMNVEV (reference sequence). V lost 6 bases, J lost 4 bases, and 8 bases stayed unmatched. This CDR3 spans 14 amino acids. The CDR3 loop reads CASRALDRFTEAFF. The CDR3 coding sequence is TGTGCCAGCAGGGCCTTGGACAGGTTCACTGAAGCTTTCTTT.

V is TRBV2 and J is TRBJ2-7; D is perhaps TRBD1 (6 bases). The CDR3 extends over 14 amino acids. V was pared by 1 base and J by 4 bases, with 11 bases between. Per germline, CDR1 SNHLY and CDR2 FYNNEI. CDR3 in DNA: TGTGCCAGCAGTGAAGATTGGCAGGGGTACGAGCAGTACTTC. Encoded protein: CASSEDWQGYEQYF.

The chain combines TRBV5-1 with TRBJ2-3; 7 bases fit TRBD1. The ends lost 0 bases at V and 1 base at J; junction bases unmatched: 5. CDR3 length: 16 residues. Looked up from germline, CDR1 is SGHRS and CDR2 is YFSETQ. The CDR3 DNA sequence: TGCGCCAGCAGCTTGGCCAATCAGGGGGGCACAGATACGCAGTATTTT. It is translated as CASSLANQGGTDTQYF.

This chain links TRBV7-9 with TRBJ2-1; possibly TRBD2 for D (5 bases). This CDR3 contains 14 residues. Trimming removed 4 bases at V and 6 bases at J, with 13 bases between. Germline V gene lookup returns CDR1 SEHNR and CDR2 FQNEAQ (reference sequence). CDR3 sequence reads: CASSSPTGINEQFF. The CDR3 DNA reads TGTGCCAGCAGCTCACCGACCGGGATCAATGAGCAGTTCTTC.

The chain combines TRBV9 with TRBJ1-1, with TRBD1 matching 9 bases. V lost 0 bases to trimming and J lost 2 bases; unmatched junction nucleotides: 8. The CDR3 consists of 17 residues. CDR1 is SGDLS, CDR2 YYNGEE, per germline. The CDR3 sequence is CASSVDPTGGLNTEAFF. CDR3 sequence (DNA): TGTGCCAGCAGCGTAGACCCGACAGGGGGATTAAACACTGAAGCTTTCTTT.

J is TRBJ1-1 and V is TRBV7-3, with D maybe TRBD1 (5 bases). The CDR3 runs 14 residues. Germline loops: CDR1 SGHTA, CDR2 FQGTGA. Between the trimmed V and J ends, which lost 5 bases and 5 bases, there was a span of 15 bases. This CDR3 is CASSGPGRGTEAFF. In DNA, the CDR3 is TGTGCCAGCAGCGGGCCCGGGAGGGGTACTGAAGCTTTCTTT. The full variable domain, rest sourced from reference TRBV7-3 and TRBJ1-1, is GAGVSQTPSNKVTEKGKYVELRCDPISGHTALYWYRQSLGQGPEFLIYFQGTGAADDSGLPNDRFFAVRPEGSVSTLKIQRTERGDSAVYLCASSGPGRGTEAFFGQGTRLTVV.

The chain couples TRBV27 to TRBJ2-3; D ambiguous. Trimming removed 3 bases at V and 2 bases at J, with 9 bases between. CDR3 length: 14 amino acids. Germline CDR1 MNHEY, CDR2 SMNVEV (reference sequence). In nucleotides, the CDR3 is TGTGCCAGCAGTTTGAACCGGTTCACAGATACGCAGTATTTT. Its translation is CASSLNRFTDTQYF.

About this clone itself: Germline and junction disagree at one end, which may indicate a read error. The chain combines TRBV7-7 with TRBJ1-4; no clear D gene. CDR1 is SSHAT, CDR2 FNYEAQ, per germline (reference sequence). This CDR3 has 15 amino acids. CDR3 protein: CASSSLILVNEKLFF. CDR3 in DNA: TGTGCTAGCAGCTCCCTTATACTGGTTAATGAAAAACTGTTTTTT.

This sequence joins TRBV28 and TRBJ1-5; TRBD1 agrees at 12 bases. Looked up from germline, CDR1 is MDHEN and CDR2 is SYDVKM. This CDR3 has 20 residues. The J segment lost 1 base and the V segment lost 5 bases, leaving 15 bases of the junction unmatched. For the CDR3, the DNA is TGTGCCAGCAGTCCTCAAACCGGGACAGGGGGCATTTGGAGCAATCAGCCCCAGCATTTT. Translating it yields CASSPQTGTGGIWSNQPQHF.

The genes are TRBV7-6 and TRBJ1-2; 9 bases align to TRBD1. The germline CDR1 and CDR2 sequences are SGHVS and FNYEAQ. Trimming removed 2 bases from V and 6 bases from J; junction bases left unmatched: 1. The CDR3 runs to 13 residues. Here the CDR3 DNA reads TGTGCCAGCAGCTTACGACAGGGGGATGGCTACACCTTC. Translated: CASSLRQGDGYTF.

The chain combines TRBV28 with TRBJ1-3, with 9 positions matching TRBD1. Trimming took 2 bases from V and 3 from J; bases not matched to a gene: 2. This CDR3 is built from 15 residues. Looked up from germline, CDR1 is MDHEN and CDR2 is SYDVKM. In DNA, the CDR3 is TGTGCCAGCAGTTTAACGGGACAGGGTGGAAACACCATATATTTT. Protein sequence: CASSLTGQGGNTIYF.